These 14 T cell receptor beta chains share one sample of origin, sequenced in a study of TIL therapy for anti-PD-1-resistant metastatic lung cancer. Sequencing used immunoSEQ v3. The method was immunoSEQ multiplex PCR; TCRdb's version includes in-frame clones alone and lacks a portion of them. The profile shows tens of thousands of clones, approximately 86% of them singletons. The time point: pre-treatment sample, taken before nivolumab and TIL therapy. The sequencing here drew on blood, taken at baseline. The origin of the receptors is a person aged 25 to 85 with non-small cell lung cancer.

The chain couples TRBV7-2 to TRBJ1-2; D might be TRBD1 (5 bases). The V end lost 5 bases, the J end lost 4 bases, and 11 bases lay between the germline ends. The CDR3 is 13 residues long. Germline-derived CDR1 and CDR2 are SGHTA and FQGNSA. CDR3 protein: CASSPAGPYGYTF. In DNA form, the CDR3 reads TGTGCCAGCAGCCCCGCGGGACCCTATGGCTACACCTTC.

V usage is TRBV6-6 and J usage is TRBJ2-1; TRBD1 is a possible D gene (7 bases). The CDR3 sequence is 20 residues long. Trimming cost V 6 bases and J 8 bases, with 35 bases left between them. Germline V gives CDR1 MNHNY, CDR2 SVGAGI (reference sequence). CDR3 nucleotides: TGTGCCAGCAGCCCACGAACCTCACAGGGGCTGGGGGGAATGGAATATGAGCAGTTCTTC. This translates into CASSPRTSQGLGGMEYEQFF.

V is TRBV7-2 and J is TRBJ2-5; a possible D gene is TRBD2 (5 bases). Germline loops: CDR1 SGHTA, CDR2 FQGNSA. This CDR3 region has 14 residues. Trimming stripped 2 bases from V and 7 bases from J, with 14 bases between. CDR3 coding DNA: TGTGCCAGCAGCTTAAGTCCCGGGGTCGGGACCCAGTACTTC. Protein sequence: CASSLSPGVGTQYF.

This chain links TRBV28 with TRBJ2-1, with D maybe TRBD1 (5 bases). V dropped 6 bases and J dropped 6 bases, with 12 bases sitting between them. This CDR3 spans 13 amino acids. Per the germline V gene, CDR1 is MDHEN and CDR2 is SYDVKM. The chain's CDR3 is CASSLHRINEQFF. CDR3 DNA: TGTGCCAGCAGCTTACACAGGATCAATGAGCAGTTCTTC.

As concerns this clone: Other DNA sequences of this sample code for an identical CDR3. This chain connects TRBV7-2 to TRBJ2-7; D not resolved. Trimming left V 3 bases short and J 4 bases short, with 4 bases between. CDR1 SGHTA and CDR2 FQGNSA come from the germline V gene. There are 11 residues in the CDR3. Written as DNA, the CDR3 is TGTGCCAGCAGCTTGAATTACGAGCAGTACTTC. As protein: CASSLNYEQYF.

This chain joins TRBV24-1 and TRBJ2-5; D ambiguous. With 3 bases removed from V and 7 bases from J, the gap between germline ends came to 8 bases. The CDR3 consists of 12 residues. Germline loops: CDR1 KGHDR, CDR2 SFDVKD. CDR3 sequence reads: CATSDPWGTQYF. The CDR3 nucleotides read TGTGCCACCAGTGATCCCTGGGGGACCCAGTACTTC.

This clone was seen more than once but under ten times. CDR3 in amino acids: CAWSTTASNQPQHF. The DNA of the CDR3 is TGTGCCTGGAGTACCACGGCTAGCAATCAGCCCCAGCATTTT. V gene TRBV30 combines with J gene TRBJ1-5; D unclear. The V end lost 2 bases, the J end lost 0 bases, and 8 bases lay between the germline ends. This CDR3 has 14 residues. CDR1 is GTSNPN, CDR2 SVGIG, per germline (reference sequence).

The gene calls are TRBV2 and TRBJ1-5, with a possible D match to TRBD1 (5 bases). The CDR3 loop spans 14 amino acids. V dropped 7 bases and J dropped 3 bases, with 13 bases sitting between them. Looked up from germline, CDR1 is SNHLY and CDR2 is FYNNEI. The DNA for the CDR3 is TGTGCCAGCACCGGGCAGGGATTCAATCAGCCCCAGCATTTT. Encoded protein: CASTGQGFNQPQHF.

This chain joins TRBV19 and TRBJ2-2; a weak D match, TRBD1 (5 bases). V lost 7 bases and J lost 3, with 18 bases in between. The germline V gene has CDR1 LNHDA and CDR2 SQIVND (reference sequence). The CDR3 totals 16 residues. The CDR3 region has the DNA TGTGCCAGTACCTCCCAGGGCCGTGGGGACACCGGGGAGCTGTTTTTT. It is translated as CASTSQGRGDTGELFF.

The gene calls are TRBV28 and TRBJ1-3; TRBD1 aligns across 9 bases. This CDR3 spans 16 amino acids. Germline V lookup: CDR1 MDHEN, CDR2 SYDVKM. With 6 bases clipped from V and 3 bases from J, the junction kept 9 bases outside the gene matches. The DNA of the CDR3 is TGTGCCAGCAGAGACTGGGACAGGGAAGGTGGAAACACCATATATTTT. Protein product: CASRDWDREGGNTIYF.

The chain links TRBV7-2 to TRBJ2-7; 7 bases line up with TRBD1. This CDR3 is 14 amino acids long. CDR1 and CDR2 (germline): SGHTA, FQGNSA. V gave up 3 bases and J gave up 2 bases; unmatched junction bases: 4. Written as DNA, the CDR3 is TGTGCCAGCAGCTTCCAGGGACAGACCTACGAGCAGTACTTC. Translation: CASSFQGQTYEQYF.

The rearrangement joins TRBV21-1 to TRBJ1-6. TRBV21-1 is a listed pseudogene. The CDR3 has 17 residues. CDR3 sequence: CASSNGGCGGYNSPLHF. Written as DNA, the CDR3 is TGTGCCAGCAGCAACGGTGGATGCGGGGGATATAATTCACCCCTCCACTTT.

The rearrangement uses TRBV7-9 and TRBJ2-1; 8 nucleotides agree with TRBD2. The CDR3 extends over 15 amino acids. Trimming cost V 4 bases and J 8 bases; bases outside gene matches: 10. Per the germline V gene, CDR1 is SEHNR and CDR2 is FQNEAQ (reference sequence). As DNA, the CDR3 is TGTGCCAGCAGCTCGCGAGCGGGGGCCAATGATGAGCAGTTCTTC. This encodes CASSSRAGANDEQFF.

The chain is built from TRBV5-1 and TRBJ2-7; possible D gene TRBD2, 5 bases. Germline V gene sequence: CDR1 SGHRS, CDR2 YFSETQ. V dropped 0 bases and J dropped 5 bases, with 12 bases sitting between them. The CDR3 is made up of 14 amino acids. The DNA for the CDR3 is TGCGCCAGCAGCTTGGCCTCCCCCGGGGACGAGCAGTACTTC. Its protein is CASSLASPGDEQYF. Supplemented by reference TRBV5-1 and TRBJ2-7, the full variable domain reads KAGVTQTPRYLIKTRGQQVTLSCSPISGHRSVSWYQQTPGQGLQFLFEYFSETQRNKGNFPGRFSGRQFSNSRSEMNVSTLELGDSALYLCASSLASPGDEQYFGPGTRLTVT.